The sequence of this TCR beta chain was determined in a study of beta chain features in type 1 diabetes. All of the sorted populations showed purity greater than 98%. Study-level points and caveats: Type 1 diabetes patients had TCRB CDR3s that were shorter (moderately but significantly so) in all four CD4+ subsets. cDNA-based reads could over-represent cells with high TCR expression. TCRB repertoires of naive, central memory and Treg cells appeared more similar among patients than among healthy donors.

Germline CDR1 SQVTM, CDR2 ANQGSEA. This CDR3 is 13 amino acids long. V lost 6 bases and J lost 8, with 18 bases in between. Concerning this clone: Its specificity is unknown.

The investigators reverse transcribed all of the isolated RNA, so they sequenced expressed TCRB transcripts. Here immunoSEQ multiplex PCR was the method, and the copy in TCRdb shows in-frame clones only, minus some. The sample carries roughly 450,000 clones, 11% recorded once. The sequenced sample was naive CD4+ T cells from blood. This clonotype was sampled from a woman under 30 in good health. The rearrangement joins TRBV29-1 to TRBJ2-3; TRBD1 or TRBD2 may be the D gene (5 bases each). The CDR3 here is CSVSGTAFGTQYF. The CDR3 region has the DNA TGCAGCGTGTCCGGGACCGCCTTCGGTACGCAGTATTTT.